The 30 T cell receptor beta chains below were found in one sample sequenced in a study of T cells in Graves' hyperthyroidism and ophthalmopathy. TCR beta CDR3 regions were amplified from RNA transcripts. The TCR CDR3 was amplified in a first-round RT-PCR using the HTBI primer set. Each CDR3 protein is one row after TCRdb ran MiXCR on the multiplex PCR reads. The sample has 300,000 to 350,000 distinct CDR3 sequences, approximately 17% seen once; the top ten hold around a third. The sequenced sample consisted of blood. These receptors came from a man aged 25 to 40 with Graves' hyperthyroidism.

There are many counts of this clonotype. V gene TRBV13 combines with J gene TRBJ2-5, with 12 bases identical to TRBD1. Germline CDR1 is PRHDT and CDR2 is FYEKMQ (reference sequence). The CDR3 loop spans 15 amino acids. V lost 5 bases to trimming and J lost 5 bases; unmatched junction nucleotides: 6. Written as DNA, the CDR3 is TGTGCCAGCAGCGAGTGGGACAGGGGGCGTGAGACCCAGTACTTC. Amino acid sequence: CASSEWDRGRETQYF.

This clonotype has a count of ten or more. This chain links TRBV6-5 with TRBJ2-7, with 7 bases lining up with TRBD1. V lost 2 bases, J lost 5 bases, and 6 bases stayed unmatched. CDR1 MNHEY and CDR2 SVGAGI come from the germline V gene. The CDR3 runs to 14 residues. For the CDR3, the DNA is TGTGCCAGCAGTTACGGGAACAGGGGCAACGAGCAGTACTTC. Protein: CASSYGNRGNEQYF.

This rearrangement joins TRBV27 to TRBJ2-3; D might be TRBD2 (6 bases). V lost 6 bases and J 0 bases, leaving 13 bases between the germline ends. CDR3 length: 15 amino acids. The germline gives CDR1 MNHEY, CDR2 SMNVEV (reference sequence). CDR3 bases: TGTGCCAGCAGCAGCCCTGGGGGGAGCACAGATACGCAGTATTTT. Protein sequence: CASSSPGGSTDTQYF.

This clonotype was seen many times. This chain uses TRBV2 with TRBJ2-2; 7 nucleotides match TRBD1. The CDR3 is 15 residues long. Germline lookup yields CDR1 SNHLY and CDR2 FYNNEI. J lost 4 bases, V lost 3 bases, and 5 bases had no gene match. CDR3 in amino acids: CASSEETGFTGELFF. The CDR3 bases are TGTGCCAGCAGTGAGGAGACAGGGTTCACCGGGGAGCTGTTTTTT.

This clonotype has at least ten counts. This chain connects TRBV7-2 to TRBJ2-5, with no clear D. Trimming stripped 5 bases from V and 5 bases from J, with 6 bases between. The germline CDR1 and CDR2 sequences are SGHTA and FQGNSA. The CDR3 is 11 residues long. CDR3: CASSRTETQYF. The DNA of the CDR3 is TGTGCCAGCAGCAGAACGGAGACCCAGTACTTC.

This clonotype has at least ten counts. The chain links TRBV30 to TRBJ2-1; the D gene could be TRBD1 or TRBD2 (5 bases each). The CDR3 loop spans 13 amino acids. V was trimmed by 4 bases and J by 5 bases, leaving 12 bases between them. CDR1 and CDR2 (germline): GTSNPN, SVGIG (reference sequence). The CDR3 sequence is CAWNRGRHNEQFF. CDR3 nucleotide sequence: TGTGCCTGGAATCGGGGCAGACACAATGAGCAGTTCTTC.

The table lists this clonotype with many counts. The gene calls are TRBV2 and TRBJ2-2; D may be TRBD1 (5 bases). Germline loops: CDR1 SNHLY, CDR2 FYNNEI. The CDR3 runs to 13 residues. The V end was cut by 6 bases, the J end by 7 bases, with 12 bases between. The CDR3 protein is CASRVQVDGELFF. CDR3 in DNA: TGTGCCAGCAGGGTACAGGTCGACGGGGAGCTGTTTTTT.

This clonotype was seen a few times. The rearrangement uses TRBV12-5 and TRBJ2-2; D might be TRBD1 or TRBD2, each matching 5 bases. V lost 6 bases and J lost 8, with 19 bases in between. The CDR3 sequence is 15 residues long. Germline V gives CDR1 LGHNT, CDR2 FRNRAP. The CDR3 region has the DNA TGTGCTAGTGGACCTACCTATAGGGGAGTGGGGGAGCTGTTTTTT. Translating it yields CASGPTYRGVGELFF. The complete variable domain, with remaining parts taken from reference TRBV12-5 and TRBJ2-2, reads DARVTQTPRHKVTEMGQEVTMRCQPILGHNTVFWYRQTMMQGLELLAYFRNRAPLDDSGMPKDRFSAEMPDATLATLKIQPSEPRDSAVYFCASGPTYRGVGELFFGEGSRLTVL.

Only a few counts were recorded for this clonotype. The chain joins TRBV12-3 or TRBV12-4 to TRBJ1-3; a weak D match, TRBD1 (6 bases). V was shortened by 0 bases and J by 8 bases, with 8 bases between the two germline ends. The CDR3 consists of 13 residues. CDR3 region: CASSLARGHTIYF. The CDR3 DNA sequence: TGTGCCAGCAGTTTAGCCAGGGGCCACACCATATATTTT.

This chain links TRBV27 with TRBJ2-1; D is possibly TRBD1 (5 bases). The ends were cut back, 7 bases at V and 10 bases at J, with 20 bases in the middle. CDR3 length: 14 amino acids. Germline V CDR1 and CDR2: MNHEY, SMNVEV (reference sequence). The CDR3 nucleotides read TGTGCCAGCAACTTGTCACCCCCTCCAGGGGAGCAGTTCTTC. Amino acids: CASNLSPPPGEQFF.

The CDR3: CASDPSGGSGELFF. The CDR3 nucleotides are TGTGCCAGCGATCCCTCAGGGGGGTCCGGGGAGCTGTTTTTT. The V gene is TRBV27, the J gene TRBJ2-2, with D possibly being TRBD1 (7 bases). CDR1 is MNHEY, CDR2 SMNVEV, per germline (reference sequence). Trimming pared 8 bases from V and 6 bases from J, leaving 16 bases between. The CDR3 consists of 14 residues.

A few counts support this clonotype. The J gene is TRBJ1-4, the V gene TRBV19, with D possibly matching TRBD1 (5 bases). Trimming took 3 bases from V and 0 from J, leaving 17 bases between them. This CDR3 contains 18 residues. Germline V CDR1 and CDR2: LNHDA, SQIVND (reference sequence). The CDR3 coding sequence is TGTGCCAGTAGTATTTGGACAAACATCCTAGCAACTAATGAAAAACTGTTTTTT. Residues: CASSIWTNILATNEKLFF.

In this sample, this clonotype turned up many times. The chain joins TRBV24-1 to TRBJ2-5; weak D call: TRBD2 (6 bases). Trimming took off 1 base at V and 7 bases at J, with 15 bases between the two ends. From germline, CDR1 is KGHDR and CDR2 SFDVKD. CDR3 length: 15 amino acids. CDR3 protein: CATSDFTGEGGTQYF. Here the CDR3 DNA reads TGTGCCACCAGTGATTTCACGGGAGAGGGCGGGACCCAGTACTTC.

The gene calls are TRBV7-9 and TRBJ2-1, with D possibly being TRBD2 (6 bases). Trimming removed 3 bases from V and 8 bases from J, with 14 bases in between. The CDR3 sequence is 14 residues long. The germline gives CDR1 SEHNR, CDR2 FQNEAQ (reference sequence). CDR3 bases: TGTGCCAGCAGCTTCCCATTGACGGGGGATGAGCAGTTCTTC. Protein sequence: CASSFPLTGDEQFF. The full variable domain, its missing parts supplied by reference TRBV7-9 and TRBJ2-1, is DTGVSQNPRHKITKRGQNVTFRCDPISEHNRLYWYRQTLGQGPEFLTYFQNEAQLEKSRLLSDRFSAERPKGSFSTLEIQRTEQGDSAMYLCASSFPLTGDEQFFGPGTRLTVL.

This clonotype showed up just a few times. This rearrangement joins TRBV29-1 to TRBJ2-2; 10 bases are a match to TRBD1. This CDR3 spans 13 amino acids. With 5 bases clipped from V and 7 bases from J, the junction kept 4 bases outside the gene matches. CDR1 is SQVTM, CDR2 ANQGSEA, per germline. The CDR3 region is CSVSGQGYGELFF. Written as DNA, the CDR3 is TGCAGCGTTTCGGGACAGGGGTACGGGGAGCTGTTTTTT.

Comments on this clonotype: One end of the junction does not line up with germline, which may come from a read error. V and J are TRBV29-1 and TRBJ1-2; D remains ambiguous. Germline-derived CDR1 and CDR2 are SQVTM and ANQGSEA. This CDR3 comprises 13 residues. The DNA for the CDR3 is TGCGGCGTTGAAAGGACCAGTTTGTATGGCTACACCTTC. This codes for CGVERTSLYGYTF.

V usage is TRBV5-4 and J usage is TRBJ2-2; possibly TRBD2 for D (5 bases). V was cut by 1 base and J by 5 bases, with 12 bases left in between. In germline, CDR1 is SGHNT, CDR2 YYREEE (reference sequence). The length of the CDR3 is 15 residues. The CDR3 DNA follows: TGTGCCAGCAGCTTGTCCGGGGTTGGGACCGGGGAGCTGTTTTTT. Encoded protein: CASSLSGVGTGELFF.

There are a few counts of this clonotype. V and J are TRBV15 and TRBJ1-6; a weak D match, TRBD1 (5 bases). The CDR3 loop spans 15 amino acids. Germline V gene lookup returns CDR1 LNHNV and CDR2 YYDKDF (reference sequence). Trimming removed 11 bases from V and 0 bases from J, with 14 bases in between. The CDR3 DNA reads TGTGCCGCCCACCGGGGGAGCTCCTATAATTCACCCCTCCACTTT. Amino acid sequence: CAAHRGSSYNSPLHF.

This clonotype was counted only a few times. CDR3 loop: CARTDILSGNTIYF. CDR3 DNA sequence: TGTGCCAGAACAGACATCCTCTCTGGAAACACCATATATTTT. V gene TRBV2 combines with J gene TRBJ1-3; no clear D. Germline assignment: CDR1 SNHLY and CDR2 FYNNEI. V was clipped by 9 bases and J by 0 bases, with 12 bases between them. This CDR3 comprises 14 residues.

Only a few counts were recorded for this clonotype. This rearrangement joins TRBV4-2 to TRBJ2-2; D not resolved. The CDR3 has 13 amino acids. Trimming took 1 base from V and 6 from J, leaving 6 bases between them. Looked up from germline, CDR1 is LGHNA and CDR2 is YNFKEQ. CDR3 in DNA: TGTGCCAGCAGCCAAGTCATTTCCGGGGAGCTGTTTTTT. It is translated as CASSQVISGELFF.

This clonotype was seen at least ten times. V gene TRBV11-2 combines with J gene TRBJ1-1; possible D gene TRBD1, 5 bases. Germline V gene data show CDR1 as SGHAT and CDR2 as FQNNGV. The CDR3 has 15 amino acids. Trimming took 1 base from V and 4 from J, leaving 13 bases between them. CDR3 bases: TGTGCCAGCAGCTTAGCTCGCGGGGCATTCACTGAAGCTTTCTTT. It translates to CASSLARGAFTEAFF.

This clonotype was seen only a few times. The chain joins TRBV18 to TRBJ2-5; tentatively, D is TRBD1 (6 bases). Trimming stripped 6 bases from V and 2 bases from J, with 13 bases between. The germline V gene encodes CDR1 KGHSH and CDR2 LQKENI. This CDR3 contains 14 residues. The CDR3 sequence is CASSKGVTQETQYF. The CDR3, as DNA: TGTGCCAGCTCGAAGGGGGTTACTCAAGAGACCCAGTACTTC.

CDR3 in DNA: TGTGCCATCAGTCTAGGCCGGGGGACCACAGATACGCAGTATTTT. It codes for CAISLGRGTTDTQYF. The genes are TRBV10-3 and TRBJ2-3; perhaps TRBD2 as D (6 bases). CDR1 is ENHRY and CDR2 is SYGVKD in the germline V gene. The CDR3 runs 15 residues. Deletions cut 5 bases from V and 2 bases from J, with 14 bases between.

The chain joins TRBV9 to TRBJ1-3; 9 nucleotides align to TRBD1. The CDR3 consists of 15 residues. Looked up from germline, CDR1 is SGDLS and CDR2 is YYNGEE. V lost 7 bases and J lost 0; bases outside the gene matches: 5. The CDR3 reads CASGTGQSSGNTIYF. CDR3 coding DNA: TGTGCCAGCGGGACAGGGCAGAGCTCTGGAAACACCATATATTTT.

The CDR3 region is CASSQEQVGDTQYF. CDR3 DNA sequence: TGCGCCAGCAGCCAGGAACAAGTTGGTGATACGCAGTATTTT. The V and J genes are TRBV4-1 and TRBJ2-3; D remains ambiguous. V dropped 3 bases and J dropped 6 bases, with 13 bases sitting between them. This CDR3 region has 14 residues. Germline-derived CDR1 and CDR2 are MGHRA and YSYEKL.

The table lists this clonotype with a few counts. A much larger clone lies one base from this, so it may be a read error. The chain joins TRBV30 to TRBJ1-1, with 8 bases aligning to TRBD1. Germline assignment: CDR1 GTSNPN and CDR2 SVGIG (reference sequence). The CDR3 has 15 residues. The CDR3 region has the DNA TGTGCCTGGAAATCCCGGGACAGGCGATACACTGTAGCTTTCTTT. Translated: CAWKSRDRRYTVAFF.

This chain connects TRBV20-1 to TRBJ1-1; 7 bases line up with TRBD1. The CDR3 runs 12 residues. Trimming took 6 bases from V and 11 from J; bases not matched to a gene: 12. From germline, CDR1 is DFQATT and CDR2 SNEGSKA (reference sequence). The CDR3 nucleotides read TGCAGTGCCCCGCCTGGGACAGCCCCCGCTTTCTTT. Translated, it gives CSAPPGTAPAFF.

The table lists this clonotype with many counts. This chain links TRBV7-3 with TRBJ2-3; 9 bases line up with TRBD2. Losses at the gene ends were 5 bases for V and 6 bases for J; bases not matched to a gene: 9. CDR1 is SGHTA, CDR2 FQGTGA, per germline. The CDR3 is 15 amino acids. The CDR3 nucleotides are TGTGCCAGCAGCCAAAATAGCGGGAGTGTGGATACGCAGTATTTT. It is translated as CASSQNSGSVDTQYF. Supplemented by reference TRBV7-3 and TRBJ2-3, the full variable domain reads GAGVSQTPSNKVTEKGKYVELRCDPISGHTALYWYRQSLGQGPEFLIYFQGTGAADDSGLPNDRFFAVRPEGSVSTLKIQRTERGDSAVYLCASSQNSGSVDTQYFGPGTRLTVL.

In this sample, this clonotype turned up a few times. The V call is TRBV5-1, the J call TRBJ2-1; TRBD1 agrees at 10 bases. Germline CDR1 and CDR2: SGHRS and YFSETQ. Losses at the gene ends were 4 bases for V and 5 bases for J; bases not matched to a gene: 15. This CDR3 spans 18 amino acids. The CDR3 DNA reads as TGCGCCAGCAGCGCCGGGACAGGGGCATGGACAGCCGACAATGAGCAGTTCTTC. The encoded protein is CASSAGTGAWTADNEQFF.

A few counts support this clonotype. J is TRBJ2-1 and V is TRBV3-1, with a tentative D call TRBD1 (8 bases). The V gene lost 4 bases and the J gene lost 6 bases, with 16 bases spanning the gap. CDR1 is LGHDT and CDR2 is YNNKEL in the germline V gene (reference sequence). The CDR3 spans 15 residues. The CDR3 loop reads CASSPDRGGSNEQFF. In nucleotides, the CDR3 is TGTGCCAGCAGCCCCGACAGGGGCGGGAGCAATGAGCAGTTCTTC.